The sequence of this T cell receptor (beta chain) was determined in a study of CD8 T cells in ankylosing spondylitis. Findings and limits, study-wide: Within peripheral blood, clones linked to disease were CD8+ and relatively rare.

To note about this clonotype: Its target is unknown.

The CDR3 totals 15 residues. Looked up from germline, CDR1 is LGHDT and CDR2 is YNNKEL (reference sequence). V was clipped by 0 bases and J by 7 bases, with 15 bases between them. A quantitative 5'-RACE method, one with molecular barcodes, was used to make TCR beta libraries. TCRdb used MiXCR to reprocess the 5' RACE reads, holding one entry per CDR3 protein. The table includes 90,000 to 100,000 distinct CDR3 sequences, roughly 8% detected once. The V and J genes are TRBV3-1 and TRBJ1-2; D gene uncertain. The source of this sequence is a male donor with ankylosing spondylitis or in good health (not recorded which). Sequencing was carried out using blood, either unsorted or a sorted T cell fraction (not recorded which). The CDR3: CASSQDRTAWGGYTF. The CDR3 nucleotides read TGTGCCAGCAGCCAAGATCGAACAGCCTGGGGTGGCTACACCTTC.